This T cell receptor beta chain was identified in a study of blood T cells in healthy people across ages (dated by TCRdb to between 2015 and 2016). For context, the study as a whole: In model experiments, template switching captured roughly one uniquely barcoded TCR beta cDNA molecule for every two T cells. To track age-related changes in TCR beta repertoire diversity, the study relied on deep sequencing normalized with unique cDNA molecular identifiers. Donors of different ages were randomly distributed across sequencing lanes to avoid experimental bias. Four age groups were formed from the donors: young (average about 15 years), middle-aged (approximately 40), aged (approximately 60) and long-lived (around 80). The study analyzed two additional independent replicas of 1 million unique cDNA reads from the same blood draw for two donors, one aged 18 to 29 and one aged 80 or older.

The method was 5' RACE. TCRdb names Illumina HiSeq 2500 as the instrument used. The second PCR ran for roughly 7 to 12 cycles and used a J-beta primer mix along with a sample-barcoded 5' primer. Each TCR beta cDNA molecule received a unique molecular identifier from a template-switch 5' adaptor carrying 12 random nucleotides. Each sample yielded at least 3 million CDR3-containing paired-end reads. The Mint cDNA synthesis kit, primed by a TRBC-specific oligonucleotide, was used to synthesize first-strand cDNA from all RNA. Following uracil-DNA glycosylase treatment, a first 18-cycle PCR with universal primers M1SS and BC2_uni_R was performed on all cDNA. Turning to the authors' computational methods: Normalization of each sample was performed by random selection of 1 million high-quality reads, each carrying a distinct molecular identifier. Instead of being binned into consensus sequences, reads with shared molecular identifiers were discarded. CDR3 identification, clonotype clustering and error correction used MiTCR with a Q25 quality threshold and the strictest error-elimination algorithm. Lower-bound total TCR beta diversity was estimated with a nonparametric unseen species model using Euler transformation. The raw public reads went through TCRdb reprocessing: fastp at Q25, MiXCR clone calling, in-frame beta chains kept. Identical CDR3 proteins give one entry, which carries the most common genes and DNA. The authors' filters were not applied to this entry. This sample has approximately 810,000 distinct CDR3 sequences in its table, and around 28% of those were observed once. The biggest ten clones account for 17% of the sample.

The approximately 39 donors, aged roughly 6 to 95 years, were systemically healthy Caucasian individuals from Russia. Approximately 11 milliliters of peripheral blood were drawn from each donor into EDTA-treated Vacutainer tubes. Ficoll-Paque density-gradient centrifugation was used to isolate PBMCs, with at least 6.5 million per sample. Total RNA, at least 6 micrograms per sample, was extracted from PBMCs with Trizol reagent. For every donor, flow cytometry on a PBMC aliquot measured the percentage of naive CD45RAhigh/CD27high T cells. Study-wide findings and limitations: Observed TCR beta diversity per million T cells fell roughly linearly with age, and a significant reduction was already apparent by age about 36. A strong correlation was found between observed TCR beta diversity and the percentage of naive T cells measured by flow cytometry. Donor CMV infection status was unknown, potentially confounding age-related changes in expanded clonotypes. Estimates of total diversity from one million sequenced T cells were regarded as lower bounds and underestimates. The long-lived group showed more naive CD4+ T cells, fewer expanded clones and increased TCR diversity than the aged group, suggesting age selection. Conclusive comparison of naive and antigen-experienced compartments was prevented by the profiling of bulk unsorted PBMCs.

According to the germline V gene, CDR1 reads WSHSY and CDR2 reads SAAADI. Trimming at the junction amounts to 0 bases on V and 11 bases on J, and the germline ends lie 16 bases apart. Taken from cysteine to phenylalanine, the CDR3 has 14 residues. Here the CDR3 DNA is all that survives: 42 bases in frame from base 1. Comment on this clonotype: Its antigen remains undetermined. One base away there is no much larger clone; base qualities are not given.

The sequence joins TRBV10-2 to TRBJ1-1; the D gene is perhaps TRBD1, from 5 matching bases. The specimen was blood. The sequence was obtained from a woman of 80 years or more in good health. The nucleotides are TGCGCCAGCAGTGAGTCGGGGGGTAACCGGTTCGCTTTCTTT. It translates to CASSESGGNRFAFF.